A selection of T cell receptor beta chains follows, all from one sample in a study of early T cells in non-severe SARS-CoV-2 infection. TCRdb re-derived calls from the 5' RACE reads in MiXCR, one entry per CDR3 protein. The repertoire holds roughly 70,000 distinct CDR3 sequences, with roughly 13% as singletons. The sequenced material came from whole blood. Receptor source: an adult who was a healthcare worker with PCR-confirmed SARS-CoV-2 infection or an uninfected control (not recorded which). The CDR3 runs from the conserved cysteine through the conserved F or W. Each record gives: CDR3 DNA, CDR3 protein, J gene, V gene, D gene, clone size. The D gene is left open where the match is weak. Only some rows state a clone size, as once, few, many or a class for expanded clones.

CDR3nt: TGTGCCAGCAGCCTTGGACAGGGGGCTTTGAGCAATCAGCCCCAGCATTTT; CDR3aa: CASSLGQGALSNQPQHF; j_gene: TRBJ1-5; v_gene: TRBV3-1; d_gene: TRBD1; abundance: -
CDR3nt: TGTGCCAGCAGCGTACAGGGGGGAGGGTCACCCCTCCACTTT; CDR3aa: CASSVQGGGSPLHF; j_gene: TRBJ1-6; v_gene: TRBV9; d_gene: TRBD1; abundance: many
CDR3nt: TGCGCCAGCAGCTTGGAGGGGGACAGGAGGCAGTTCTTC; CDR3aa: CASSLEGDRRQFF; j_gene: TRBJ2-1; v_gene: TRBV5-1; d_gene: TRBD1; abundance: few
CDR3nt: TGTGCCAGCAGCCAAGCTTGGGCGGGAGGACAAGAGACCCAGTACTTC; CDR3aa: CASSQAWAGGQETQYF; j_gene: TRBJ2-5; v_gene: TRBV14; d_gene: TRBD2; abundance: many
CDR3nt: TGTGCCAGCAGCTCCCCCTTCCGGGGGCGCAATGAGCAGTTCTTC; CDR3aa: CASSSPFRGRNEQFF; j_gene: TRBJ2-1; v_gene: TRBV11-2; d_gene: -; abundance: few
CDR3nt: TGTGCCTGGAGTACAGCCTATAATTCACCCCTCCACTTT; CDR3aa: CAWSTAYNSPLHF; j_gene: TRBJ1-6; v_gene: TRBV30; d_gene: -; abundance: -
CDR3nt: TGTGCCAGCAGTTACCACGCAGGGGGAGGAGATACGCAGTATTTT; CDR3aa: CASSYHAGGGDTQYF; j_gene: TRBJ2-3; v_gene: TRBV6-5; d_gene: -; abundance: -
CDR3nt: TGTGCCAGCAGTACCGAGACAGGGATTATAGATACGCAGTATTTT; CDR3aa: CASSTETGIIDTQYF; j_gene: TRBJ2-3; v_gene: TRBV2; d_gene: TRBD1; abundance: many
CDR3nt: TGTGCCAGCAGCGTAGCTTGGGCGGGACCGTCACCCCTCCACTTT; CDR3aa: CASSVAWAGPSPLHF; j_gene: TRBJ1-6; v_gene: TRBV9; d_gene: -; abundance: many
CDR3nt: TGCAGCGTTGGTTACAAGGAAGATACCCAGTACTTC; CDR3aa: CSVGYKEDTQYF; j_gene: TRBJ2-5; v_gene: TRBV29-1; d_gene: -; abundance: many
CDR3nt: TGTGCCAGTGGGACAGGGGTCTACAATGAGCAGTTCTTC; CDR3aa: CASGTGVYNEQFF; j_gene: TRBJ2-1; v_gene: TRBV19; d_gene: TRBD1; abundance: many
CDR3nt: TGCGCCAGCAGCTTCCCTGACAGGACCTCTGGGGCCAACGTCCTGACTTTC; CDR3aa: CASSFPDRTSGANVLTF; j_gene: TRBJ2-6; v_gene: TRBV5-1; d_gene: -; abundance: many
CDR3nt: TGCGCCAGCAGCTTGGAGGGACCCAAGTACTTC; CDR3aa: CASSLEGPKYF; j_gene: TRBJ2-7; v_gene: TRBV5-1; d_gene: -; abundance: many
CDR3nt: TGTGCCGGGCAGGGCTCAACTAATGAAAAACTGTTTTTT; CDR3aa: CAGQGSTNEKLFF; j_gene: TRBJ1-4; v_gene: TRBV2; d_gene: -; abundance: many
CDR3nt: TGCAGCGTACTAAGGGGGTTTAGGGATACGCAGTATTTT; CDR3aa: CSVLRGFRDTQYF; j_gene: TRBJ2-3; v_gene: TRBV29-1; d_gene: -; abundance: -
CDR3nt: TGTGCCAGCAGTTCCGGGGGCCCCTATGGCTACACCTTC; CDR3aa: CASSSGGPYGYTF; j_gene: TRBJ1-2; v_gene: TRBV27; d_gene: -; abundance: -
CDR3nt: TGCAGTGCTTCCGGGACAGGGGAATACGAGCAGTACTTC; CDR3aa: CSASGTGEYEQYF; j_gene: TRBJ2-7; v_gene: TRBV20-1; d_gene: TRBD1; abundance: few
CDR3nt: TGTGCCAGCAGGCATACAGGGGTCAATGAGCAGTTCTTC; CDR3aa: CASRHTGVNEQFF; j_gene: TRBJ2-1; v_gene: TRBV5-6; d_gene: TRBD1; abundance: -
CDR3nt: TGTGCCAGCAGGCCTTACACCGGGGAGCTGTTTTTT; CDR3aa: CASRPYTGELFF; j_gene: TRBJ2-2; v_gene: TRBV2; d_gene: -; abundance: many
CDR3nt: TGTGCCAGCAAATACAGCGGAGGTCCCGGGGAGCTGTTTTTT; CDR3aa: CASKYSGGPGELFF; j_gene: TRBJ2-2; v_gene: TRBV2; d_gene: -; abundance: many
CDR3nt: TGCAGCGTTGATCTTCTAGGATGGAGGGACACTGAAGCTTTCTTT; CDR3aa: CSVDLLGWRDTEAFF; j_gene: TRBJ1-1; v_gene: TRBV29-1; d_gene: -; abundance: many
CDR3nt: TGTGCCAGCCGGAGGGGACCCACCCCTGGGGCCAACGTCCTGACTTTC; CDR3aa: CASRRGPTPGANVLTF; j_gene: TRBJ2-6; v_gene: TRBV2; d_gene: -; abundance: few
CDR3nt: TGTGCCAGCAGCTCATTCGACGGGCAGTACTTC; CDR3aa: CASSSFDGQYF; j_gene: TRBJ2-7; v_gene: TRBV6-2/TRBV6-3; d_gene: -; abundance: -
CDR3nt: TGTGCCAGCAGTGAAAGGAGAACCTACGAGCAGTACTTC; CDR3aa: CASSERRTYEQYF; j_gene: TRBJ2-7; v_gene: TRBV2; d_gene: -; abundance: many
CDR3nt: TGTGCCAGCAGCACGGGACTAGCGACCGATGAGCAGTTCTTC; CDR3aa: CASSTGLATDEQFF; j_gene: TRBJ2-1; v_gene: TRBV7-3; d_gene: TRBD2; abundance: many
CDR3nt: TGTGCCACCAGTGCCGCGCGGGACAATGAGCAGTTCTTC; CDR3aa: CATSAARDNEQFF; j_gene: TRBJ2-1; v_gene: TRBV24-1; d_gene: -; abundance: -
CDR3nt: TGTGCCAGCAGCCCGACAAGGGATTCACCCCTCCACTTT; CDR3aa: CASSPTRDSPLHF; j_gene: TRBJ1-6; v_gene: TRBV7-2; d_gene: -; abundance: -
CDR3nt: TGTGCCCTTGCGGGGGGCTCCCAAGAGACCCAGTACTTC; CDR3aa: CALAGGSQETQYF; j_gene: TRBJ2-5; v_gene: TRBV2; d_gene: TRBD2; abundance: few
CDR3nt: TGTGCCATCAGTAGTGGGACAGGGGCCTACGAGCAGTACTTC; CDR3aa: CAISSGTGAYEQYF; j_gene: TRBJ2-7; v_gene: TRBV10-3; d_gene: TRBD1; abundance: -
CDR3nt: TGTGCCAGCAGCTTGGGACTTCCGTTCCAAGAGACCCAGTACTTC; CDR3aa: CASSLGLPFQETQYF; j_gene: TRBJ2-5; v_gene: TRBV7-9; d_gene: -; abundance: -
CDR3nt: TGCGCCAGCAGCTTGAGACCAGGGGTGTCCTACGAGCAGTACTTC; CDR3aa: CASSLRPGVSYEQYF; j_gene: TRBJ2-7; v_gene: TRBV5-1; d_gene: -; abundance: many
CDR3nt: TGTGCCTGGAGTGTACCTGCGGACGCCAAAAAACTGTTTTTT; CDR3aa: CAWSVPADAKKLFF; j_gene: TRBJ1-4; v_gene: TRBV30; d_gene: -; abundance: -
CDR3nt: TGCGCCAGCAGTCCCGGGACAGGGGTTTTCGACAATGAGCAGTTCTTC; CDR3aa: CASSPGTGVFDNEQFF; j_gene: TRBJ2-1; v_gene: TRBV5-1; d_gene: TRBD1; abundance: many
CDR3nt: TGCAGCGTTGAAGATTATATGACGGGAGCTTTCTTT; CDR3aa: CSVEDYMTGAFF; j_gene: TRBJ1-1; v_gene: TRBV29-1; d_gene: -; abundance: many
CDR3nt: TGTGCCAGCACGCGGGGGGGCGGACAAGAGACCCAGTACTTC; CDR3aa: CASTRGGGQETQYF; j_gene: TRBJ2-5; v_gene: TRBV9; d_gene: TRBD2; abundance: many
CDR3nt: TGTGCCAGCAGCTTAGGATGGGCCCGACAGCTCTTCTATGGCTACACCTTC; CDR3aa: CASSLGWARQLFYGYTF; j_gene: TRBJ1-2; v_gene: TRBV11-2; d_gene: -; abundance: -
CDR3nt: TGTGCCAGCAGTTACATCGGGGGACAGGGTGACCTTAATGAAAAACTGTTTTTT; CDR3aa: CASSYIGGQGDLNEKLFF; j_gene: TRBJ1-4; v_gene: TRBV6-2/TRBV6-3; d_gene: TRBD1; abundance: many
CDR3nt: TGTGCCAGCAGTGAAGCAGGGGGGCCCTTAACCCGGCCCCAGCATTTT; CDR3aa: CASSEAGGPLTRPQHF; j_gene: TRBJ1-5; v_gene: TRBV6-1; d_gene: -; abundance: -
CDR3nt: TGTGCCACCAGCAGAGGTTCAGGGGGCACAGATACGCAGTATTTT; CDR3aa: CATSRGSGGTDTQYF; j_gene: TRBJ2-3; v_gene: TRBV15; d_gene: -; abundance: many
CDR3nt: TGTGCCACCGGAACAGGGGTCACTGAAGCTTTCTTT; CDR3aa: CATGTGVTEAFF; j_gene: TRBJ1-1; v_gene: TRBV6-2/TRBV6-3; d_gene: TRBD1; abundance: few
CDR3nt: TGTGCCAGCAGGGACAGGGGGTTTTCGGAGAACACTGAAGCTTTCTTT; CDR3aa: CASRDRGFSENTEAFF; j_gene: TRBJ1-1; v_gene: TRBV6-2/TRBV6-3; d_gene: TRBD1; abundance: few
CDR3nt: TGTGCCAGCAGCCCTAGGGCAGCAACTAATGAAAAACTGTTTTTT; CDR3aa: CASSPRAATNEKLFF; j_gene: TRBJ1-4; v_gene: TRBV5-5; d_gene: -; abundance: many
CDR3nt: TGTGCCAGCACCATTTATGAAGATTACGAGCAGTACTTC; CDR3aa: CASTIYEDYEQYF; j_gene: TRBJ2-7; v_gene: TRBV7-8; d_gene: -; abundance: many
CDR3nt: TGCAGCGTCGTTAAACCGGGACAGGGGGACGAGCAGTACTTC; CDR3aa: CSVVKPGQGDEQYF; j_gene: TRBJ2-7; v_gene: TRBV29-1; d_gene: TRBD1; abundance: -
CDR3nt: TGTGCCAGCAGGGGGACTCCCGATGGTGAGCAGTTCTTC; CDR3aa: CASRGTPDGEQFF; j_gene: TRBJ2-1; v_gene: TRBV5-4; d_gene: -; abundance: many
CDR3nt: TGTGCCAGCAGTCTCCTAGCGGGGGGGTCCTACGAGCAGTACTTC; CDR3aa: CASSLLAGGSYEQYF; j_gene: TRBJ2-7; v_gene: TRBV2; d_gene: TRBD2; abundance: few
CDR3nt: TGTGCCAGCAGACCAGGACAGGGTCCCTATGGCTACACCTTC; CDR3aa: CASRPGQGPYGYTF; j_gene: TRBJ1-2; v_gene: TRBV12-3/TRBV12-4; d_gene: TRBD1; abundance: -
CDR3nt: TGTGCCAGCCTTGATAGGGTAGGGGAAAAACTGTTTTTT; CDR3aa: CASLDRVGEKLFF; j_gene: TRBJ1-4; v_gene: TRBV6-1; d_gene: -; abundance: few
CDR3nt: TGTGCCAGCAGCGACAGGGTCATATTTAAGAACACTGAAGCCTTCTTT; CDR3aa: CASSDRVIFKNTEAFF; j_gene: TRBJ1-1; v_gene: TRBV7-8; d_gene: TRBD1; abundance: many